This TCR beta chain came from a study of T cell responses to AZD1222 COVID-19 vaccine. Looked up from germline, CDR1 is GTSNPN and CDR2 is SVGIG (reference sequence). The CDR3 has 14 amino acids. Trimming stripped 0 bases from V and 1 base from J, with 7 bases between. Regarding the study as a whole: Spike-specific TCR depth and breadth grew after two AZD1222 doses. Without day 14 samples, only post-peak T cell repertoires were studied. Of the AZD1222 recipients, only 5 to 7 were seropositive at baseline. CD4 TCRs covered the whole spike, strongest at regions 160-218 and 743-854.

Of note for this clone: Its antigen is unknown.

Method: immunoSEQ multiplex PCR; TCRdb's copy keeps in-frame clones and lacks some. The sample records approximately 97,000 clones, 84% being singletons. The rearrangement uses TRBV30 and TRBJ1-3; unclear D gene. This TCR was sampled from an adult in good health. The starting material was peripheral blood, obtained on day 0 of AZD1222 vaccination. The CDR3 region is CAWSVSASGNTIYF. The CDR3 DNA sequence: TGTGCCTGGAGTGTGAGTGCTTCTGGAAACACCATATATTTT.